The T cell receptor beta chain described here comes from a study of OX40 agonist ivuxolimab in advanced cancers. Background on the study: Allowance was made for prior anti-PD-1, anti-PD-L1 or anti-CTLA-4 therapy, and roughly 39% had some.

The V gene lost 8 bases and the J gene lost 10 bases, with 14 bases spanning the gap. CDR3 size: 11 residues. Germline V lookup: CDR1 MNHEY, CDR2 SVGAGI. Data came from immunoSEQ multiplex PCR; TCRdb stores just in-frame clones and leaves some out. Seen here are about 41,000 clones, more than 70% observed once, and the top ten hold roughly 0.58%. The chain has TRBV6-5 and TRBJ1-1, with D possibly TRBD1 on 6 matching bases. The specimen was CD4+ or CD8+ T cells sorted from blood, collected in a trial of the OX40 agonist ivuxolimab. This receptor was identified in an adult with an advanced solid tumor such as melanoma, head and neck, liver or kidney cancer. CDR3 DNA: TGTGCCAGCCTCAGAGGGGGTGTAGCTTTCTTT. This encodes CASLRGGVAFF.